This TCR beta chain was captured by sequencing in a study of blood T cell repertoires in COVID-19. Across the whole study: Donors in the United States, Italy and Spain gave samples during acute or convalescent COVID-19. Sources were T cells, B-cell-depleted T cells, or PBMCs; the material itself was cDNA or gDNA.

As processed by the authors: Reference gene primer amplification yielded estimated nucleated cell counts. The table came from immunoSEQ multiplex PCR; TCRdb's copy has only in-frame clones and leaves some out. D and trimming were read from the DNA, whereas the V and J calls and clone size are those reported in that table. The sample carries approximately 280,000 clones, 70% to 85% recorded once. Seattle patients were enrolled during active infection and followed longitudinally. With 8 bases removed from V and 1 base from J, the gap between germline ends came to 14 bases. The CDR3 has 14 amino acids. Germline-derived CDR1 and CDR2 are SEHNR and FQNEAQ (reference sequence).

The receptor's source is a human donor with COVID-19, enrolled during active disease. The donor label of this sample is uncertain. V is TRBV7-9 and J is TRBJ2-5; perhaps TRBD2 as D (6 bases). What was sequenced was peripheral blood. The CDR3 is CASQFLATQETQYF. For the CDR3, the DNA is TGTGCCAGCCAATTCCTAGCGACCCAAGAGACCCAGTACTTC. The entire variable domain, with the rest obtained from reference TRBV7-9 and TRBJ2-5, is as follows: DTGVSQNPRHKITKRGQNVTFRCDPISEHNRLYWYRQTLGQGPEFLTYFQNEAQLEKSRLLSDRFSAERPKGSFSTLEIQRTEQGDSAMYLCASQFLATQETQYFGPGTRLLVL.